Listed below are T cell receptor beta chains from one sample, sequenced in a study of T cell changes during pregnancy in multiple sclerosis. Sequencing used immunoSEQ multiplex PCR; TCRdb keeps in-frame clones, though not all of them. The data show 45,000 or so clones, approximately 90% seen once. Material: peripheral blood, obtained in the first trimester of pregnancy. The receptors come from a female donor with multiple sclerosis, enrolled in a pregnancy study. Both conserved end residues are part of each CDR3. A D gene is named only where the DNA matches it firmly. Clone size is given for some rows only: seen once, a few or many times, or a class if the clone is expanded.

d_call	v_call	j_call	clone_size	cdr3_aa	cdr3_nt
TRBD1	TRBV29-1	TRBJ2-7	-	CSVGTGSGSEQYF	TGCAGCGTCGGGACAGGGTCCGGTAGTGAGCAGTACTTC
-	TRBV5-5	TRBJ2-1	once	CASSLGGKEFF	TGTGCCAGCAGCTTGGGAGGGAAGGAGTTCTTC
TRBD1	TRBV5-1	TRBJ1-5	-	CASSLGGQNQPQHF	TGCGCCAGCAGCTTGGGGGGACAGAATCAGCCCCAGCATTTT
-	TRBV2	TRBJ2-5	-	CASVEIQETQYF	TGTGCCAGCGTGGAGATTCAAGAGACCCAGTACTTC
TRBD2	TRBV2	TRBJ2-7	-	CASSSAGVDYEQYF	TGTGCCAGCAGTTCAGCGGGGGTAGATTACGAGCAGTACTTC
TRBD1	TRBV19	TRBJ1-2	-	CASSIYTGGNLYGYTF	TGTGCCAGTAGTATTTACACAGGGGGGAATCTCTATGGCTACACCTTC
TRBD2	TRBV28	TRBJ2-7	-	CASTLRPGTSLSYEQYF	TGTGCCAGCACCCTCAGACCCGGGACTAGCTTATCCTACGAGCAGTACTTC
TRBD2	TRBV5-4	TRBJ2-1	-	CASSKLAGGYNEQFF	TGTGCCAGCAGCAAACTAGCGGGGGGTTACAATGAGCAGTTCTTC
-	TRBV21-1	TRBJ2-2	once	CASSNSAGGSPKVTGELFF	TGTGCCAGCAGCAACTCGGCGGGAGGATCCCCGAAGGTTACCGGGGAGCTGTTTTTT
-	TRBV6-5	TRBJ2-7	once	CASSGSSPYEQYF	TGTGCCTCCTCCGGGAGTAGCCCCTACGAGCAGTACTTC
TRBD1	TRBV7-9	TRBJ2-5	-	CASSETGPQETQYF	TGTGCCAGCAGCGAGACAGGGCCCCAAGAGACCCAGTACTTC
TRBD2	TRBV4-1	TRBJ2-2	-	CASSPYRTSGGGNTGELFF	TGCGCCAGCAGCCCCTACCGAACTAGCGGGGGGGGGAACACCGGGGAGCTGTTTTTT
-	TRBV6-1	TRBJ1-4	-	CASSRVPTNEKLFF	TGTGCCAGCTCCCGGGTCCCAACTAATGAAAAACTGTTTTTT
-	TRBV5-4	TRBJ1-1	-	CASSSKNTEAFF	TGTGCCAGCAGCTCAAAGAACACTGAAGCTTTCTTT
-	TRBV7-9	TRBJ1-1	-	CASRDRQLNTEAFF	TGTGCCAGCAGGGATCGACAGCTGAACACTGAAGCTTTCTTT
-	TRBV27	TRBJ1-6	-	CASTLCQGCNSPLHF	TGTGCCAGCACCCTGTGTCAGGGATGTAATTCACCCCTCCACTTT
TRBD2	TRBV6-1	TRBJ2-2	-	CASRGLANTGELFF	TGTGCCAGCCGCGGACTAGCGAACACCGGGGAGCTGTTTTTT
TRBD1	TRBV18	TRBJ1-6	-	CASSNGQVVNSPLHF	TGTGCCAGCTCAAACGGACAGGTGGTAAATTCACCCCTCCACTTT
-	TRBV7-8	TRBJ1-1	-	CASSLQAALNTEAFF	TGTGCCAGCAGCCTCCAGGCAGCCTTGAACACTGAAGCTTTCTTT
-	TRBV30	TRBJ1-5	-	CAWSTGLYGNQPQHF	TGTGCCTGGTCTACAGGCCTTTATGGCAATCAGCCCCAGCATTTT
TRBD2	TRBV5-6	TRBJ2-1	-	CASSLGWGGGNEQFF	TGTGCCAGCAGCTTGGGCTGGGGGGGAGGCAATGAGCAGTTCTTC
TRBD2	TRBV11-1	TRBJ2-3	-	CASSYRSGGVTDTQYF	TGTGCCAGCAGCTACCGTAGCGGGGGGGTCACAGATACGCAGTATTTT
-	TRBV14	TRBJ2-7	-	CASSQDPTVVLYEQYF	TGTGCCAGCAGCCAAGACCCGACAGTAGTTTTGTACGAGCAGTACTTC
-	TRBV11-2	TRBJ2-1	-	CASSLGRNNEQFF	TGTGCCAGCAGCTTAGGCAGAAACAATGAGCAGTTCTTC
TRBD1	TRBV2	TRBJ1-4	-	CASSGDRRDSTF	TGTGCCAGCAGTGGAGACAGGCGGGACAGCACTTTT
TRBD2	TRBV18	TRBJ2-1	-	CASSPPERGGTNEQFF	TGTGCCAGCTCACCACCCGAGCGGGGGGGCACCAATGAGCAGTTCTTC
TRBD1	TRBV19	TRBJ2-2	-	CASRGQGYTGELFF	TGTGCCAGTCGGGGACAGGGCTACACCGGGGAGCTGTTTTTT
-	TRBV30	TRBJ2-7	-	CAWSVSYEQYF	TGTGCCTGGAGTGTATCTTACGAGCAGTACTTC
TRBD1	TRBV18	TRBJ1-2	-	CASSRRTGVGYTF	TGTGCCAGCTCACGGAGGACAGGGGTTGGCTACACCTTC
-	TRBV2	TRBJ2-5	-	CASTRVFRETQYF	TGTGCCAGCACGCGGGTGTTCCGGGAGACCCAGTACTTC
TRBD2	TRBV7-3	TRBJ2-7	-	CASSPGTSPYEQYF	TGTGCCAGCAGCCCCGGGACTAGTCCCTACGAGCAGTACTTC
TRBD2	TRBV9	TRBJ2-3	-	CASSVSGLAGGTDTQYF	TGTGCCAGCAGCGTATCGGGACTAGCGGGGGGGACAGATACGCAGTATTTT
TRBD2	TRBV9	TRBJ2-5	-	CASSGGTSGGPQETQYF	TGTGCCAGCAGCGGGGGGACTAGCGGGGGGCCCCAAGAGACCCAGTACTTC
-	TRBV5-1	TRBJ1-2	-	CASSLSYSRLSYGYTF	TGCGCCAGCAGCCTGTCTTACAGTAGGCTATCATATGGCTACACCTTC
-	TRBV4-1	TRBJ2-1	-	CASARGEGSYNEQFF	TGCGCCAGCGCCAGGGGAGAGGGGTCCTACAATGAGCAGTTCTTC
-	TRBV6-1	TRBJ1-6	-	CASRTGTSHNSPLHF	TGTGCCAGCAGAACCGGGACAAGCCACAATTCACCCCTCCACTTT
TRBD1	TRBV14	TRBJ2-7	-	CASSHLGQGASYEQYF	TGTGCCAGCAGCCATCTCGGACAGGGGGCTTCCTACGAGCAGTACTTC